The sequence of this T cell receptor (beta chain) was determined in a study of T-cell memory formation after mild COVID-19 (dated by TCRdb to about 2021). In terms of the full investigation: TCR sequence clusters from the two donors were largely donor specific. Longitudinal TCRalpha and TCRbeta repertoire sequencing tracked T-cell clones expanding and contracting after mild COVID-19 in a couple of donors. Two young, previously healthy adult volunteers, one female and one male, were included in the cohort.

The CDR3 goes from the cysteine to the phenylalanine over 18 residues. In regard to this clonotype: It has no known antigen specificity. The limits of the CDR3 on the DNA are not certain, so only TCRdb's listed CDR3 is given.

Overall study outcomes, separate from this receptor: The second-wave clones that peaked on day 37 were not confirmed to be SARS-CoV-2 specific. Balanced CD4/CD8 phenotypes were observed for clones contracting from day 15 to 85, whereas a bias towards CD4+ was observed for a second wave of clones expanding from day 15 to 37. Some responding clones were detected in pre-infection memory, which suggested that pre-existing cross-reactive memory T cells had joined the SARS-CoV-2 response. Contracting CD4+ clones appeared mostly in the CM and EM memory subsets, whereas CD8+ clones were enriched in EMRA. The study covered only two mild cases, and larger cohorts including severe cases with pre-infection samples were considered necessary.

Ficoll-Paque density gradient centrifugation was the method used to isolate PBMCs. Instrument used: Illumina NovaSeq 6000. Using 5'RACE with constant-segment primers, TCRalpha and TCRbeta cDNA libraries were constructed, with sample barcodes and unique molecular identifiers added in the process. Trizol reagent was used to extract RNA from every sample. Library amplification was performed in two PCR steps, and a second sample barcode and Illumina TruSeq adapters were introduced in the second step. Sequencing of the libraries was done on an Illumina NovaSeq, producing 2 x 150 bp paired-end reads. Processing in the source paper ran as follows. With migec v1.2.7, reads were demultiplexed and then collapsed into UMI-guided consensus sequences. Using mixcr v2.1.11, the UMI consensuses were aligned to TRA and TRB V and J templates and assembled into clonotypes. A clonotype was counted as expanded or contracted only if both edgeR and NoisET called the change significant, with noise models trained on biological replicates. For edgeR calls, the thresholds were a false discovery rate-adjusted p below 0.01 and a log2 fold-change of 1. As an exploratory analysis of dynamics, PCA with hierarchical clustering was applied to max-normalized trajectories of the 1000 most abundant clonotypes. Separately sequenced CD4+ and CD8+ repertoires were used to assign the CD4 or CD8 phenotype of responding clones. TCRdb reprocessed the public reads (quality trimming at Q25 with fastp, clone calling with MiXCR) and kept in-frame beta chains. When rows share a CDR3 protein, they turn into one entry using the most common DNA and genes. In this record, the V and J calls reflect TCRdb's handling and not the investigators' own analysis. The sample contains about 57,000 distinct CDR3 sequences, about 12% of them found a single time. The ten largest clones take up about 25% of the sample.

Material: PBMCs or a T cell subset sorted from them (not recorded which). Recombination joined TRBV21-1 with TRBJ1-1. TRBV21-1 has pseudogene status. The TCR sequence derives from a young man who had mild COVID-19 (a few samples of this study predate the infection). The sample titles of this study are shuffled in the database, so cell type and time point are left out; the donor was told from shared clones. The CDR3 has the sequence CASSGSVPAAIWRLKAFF.